This record concerns one T cell receptor (beta chain) sequence. Germline assignment: CDR1 SNHLY and CDR2 FYNNEI. The CDR3 extends over 15 amino acids. V lost 4 bases to trimming and J lost 4 bases; unmatched junction nucleotides: 4. The source of the sample is a study of identical twins. TCRdb called the 5' RACE reads again in MiXCR, with one record for every CDR3 protein. The table shows some 660,000 distinct CDR3 sequences, with about 9.4% occurring only once. This sample also appeared in a second study, on yellow fever vaccine responses in identical twins.

This clonotype was obtained from a young woman in good health. The sequenced sample consisted of PBMCs. The rearrangement links TRBV2 to TRBJ1-4, with 9 bases that match TRBD1. As DNA, the CDR3 is TGTGCCAGCAGTGCACAGGGGGCGGATAATGAAAAACTGTTTTTT. Amino acid sequence: CASSAQGADNEKLFF.